This T cell receptor (beta chain) was identified during a study of cytomegalovirus exposure and HLA in healthy donors. Looking at the study overall: Earlier findings included about 120 million unique TCR beta sequences obtained from about 180 million T cells.

As for this clone: The antigen is not known.

PCR used 60 Vbeta primers and 13 Jbeta primers. The repertoire was sequenced with immunoSEQ multiplex PCR; TCRdb's copy has only in-frame clones and lacks some. This sample's table has 100,000 to 150,000 clones. Study-level results: The study found most TCR sequences rare, yet found some public TCRs in many donors.

The V and J ends lost 3 bases and 1 base respectively, with 7 bases between them. The length of the CDR3 is 14 residues. CDR1 is SGHTA and CDR2 is FQGNSA in the germline V gene. The sequence was obtained from a woman in her thirties or forties in good health and CMV-seronegative. Sequencing used PBMCs. The chain employs TRBV7-2 and TRBJ1-3, with D possibly matching TRBD1 (6 bases). For the CDR3, the DNA is TGTGCCAGCAGCTTTGGACAGTCTGGAAACACCATATATTTT. It encodes CASSFGQSGNTIYF.